This TCR beta chain is drawn from a study of blood T cell repertoires in COVID-19. For the study at large: Both acute and convalescent COVID-19 samples were obtained from the United States, Italy and Spain. PBMCs, B-cell-depleted T cells, or T cells provided the cDNA or gDNA that made up the material.

Germline V lookup: CDR1 SGHRS, CDR2 YFSETQ. V lost 0 bases and J lost 5, with 8 bases in between. This CDR3 contains 13 residues. In the authors' methods: Cell counts per sample came from amplifying reference gene primers. Clones were read by immunoSEQ multiplex PCR, and TCRdb kept only the in-frame ones, dropping some. The V and J calls and the clone size are those of that table, but D and trimming were determined from the DNA. The sample consists of under 300,000 clones, approximately 88% of them appearing once. The origin of this receptor is a man in his fifties or sixties with acute or convalescent COVID-19. The V and J genes are TRBV5-1 and TRBJ1-2; D uncertain. The specimen sequenced was peripheral blood. In DNA, the CDR3 is TGCGCCAGCAGCTTGGACACGGGATATGGCTACACCTTC. As protein: CASSLDTGYGYTF.